One T cell receptor beta chain is described in this entry. These data belong to a study of blood T cell repertoires in COVID-19. Study details: Samples taken during acute and convalescent COVID-19 were collected in the United States, Italy and Spain. Sources were T cells, B-cell-depleted T cells, or PBMCs; the material itself was cDNA or gDNA.

Trimming pared 4 bases from V and 3 bases from J, leaving 10 bases between. The CDR3 runs to 13 residues. Germline V gene sequence: CDR1 LGHDT, CDR2 YNNKEL (reference sequence). In the authors' workflow: Researchers report that nucleated cell counts were estimated from reference gene primer amplification. Generated by immunoSEQ multiplex PCR, the TCRdb table keeps only in-frame clones and is missing some. Clonal size and the V and J genes are those of that table, whereas D and trimming came from the DNA. The sample records roughly 150,000 clones, under 85% being singletons. The chain joins TRBV3-1 (or the pseudogene TRBV3-2) to TRBJ2-7; a possible D gene is TRBD2 (6 bases). The receptor comes from a man in his forties or fifties with active or convalescent COVID-19. The sequenced sample consisted of peripheral blood. CDR3 bases: TGTGCCAGCAGCCCCCGGGGAGGCTACGAGCAGTACTTC. As protein: CASSPRGGYEQYF.